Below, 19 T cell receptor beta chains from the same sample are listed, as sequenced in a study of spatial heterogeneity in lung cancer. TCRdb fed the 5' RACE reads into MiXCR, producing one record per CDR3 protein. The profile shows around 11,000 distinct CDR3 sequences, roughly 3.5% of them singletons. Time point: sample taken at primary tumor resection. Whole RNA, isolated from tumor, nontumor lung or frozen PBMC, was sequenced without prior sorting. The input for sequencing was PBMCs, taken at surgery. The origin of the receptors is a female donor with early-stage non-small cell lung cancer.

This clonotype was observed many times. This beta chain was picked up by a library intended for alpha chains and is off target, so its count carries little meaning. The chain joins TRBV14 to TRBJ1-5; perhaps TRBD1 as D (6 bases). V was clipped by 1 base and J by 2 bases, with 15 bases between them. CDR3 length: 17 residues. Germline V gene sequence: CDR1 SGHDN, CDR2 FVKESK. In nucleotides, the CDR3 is TGTGCCAGCAGCCAAGTCCTTACAGGGACCGGCAATCAGCCCCAGCATTTT. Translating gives CASSQVLTGTGNQPQHF.

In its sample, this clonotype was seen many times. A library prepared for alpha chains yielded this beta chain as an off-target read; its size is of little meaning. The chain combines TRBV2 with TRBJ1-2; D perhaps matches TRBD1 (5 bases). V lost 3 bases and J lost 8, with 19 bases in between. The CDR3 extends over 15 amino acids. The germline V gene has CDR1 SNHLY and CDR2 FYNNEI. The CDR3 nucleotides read TGTGCCAGCAGTGATCAGGGAGCGCTATCTTGGGGCTACACCTTC. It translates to CASSDQGALSWGYTF.

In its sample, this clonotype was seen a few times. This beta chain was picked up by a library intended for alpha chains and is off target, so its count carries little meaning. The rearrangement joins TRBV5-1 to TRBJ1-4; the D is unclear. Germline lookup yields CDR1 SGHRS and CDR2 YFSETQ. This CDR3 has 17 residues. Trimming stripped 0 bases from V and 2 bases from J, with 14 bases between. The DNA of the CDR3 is TGCGCCAGCAGCTTGGCCGGCACCGGGAGTACTAATGAAAAACTGTTTTTT. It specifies CASSLAGTGSTNEKLFF.

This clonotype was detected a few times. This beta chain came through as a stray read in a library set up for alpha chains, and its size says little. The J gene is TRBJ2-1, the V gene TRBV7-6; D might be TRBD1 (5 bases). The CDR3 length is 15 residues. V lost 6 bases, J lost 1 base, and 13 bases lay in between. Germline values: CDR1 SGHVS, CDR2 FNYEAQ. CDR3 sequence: CASSPRAVSYNEQFF. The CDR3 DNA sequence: TGTGCCAGCAGTCCCAGGGCAGTATCCTACAATGAGCAGTTCTTC.

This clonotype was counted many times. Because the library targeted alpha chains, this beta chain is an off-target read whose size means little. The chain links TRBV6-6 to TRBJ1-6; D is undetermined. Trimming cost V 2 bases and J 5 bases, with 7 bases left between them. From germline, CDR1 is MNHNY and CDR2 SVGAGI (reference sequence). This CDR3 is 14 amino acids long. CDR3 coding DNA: TGTGCCAGCAGTTACAAGGGTGATAATTCACCCCTCCACTTT. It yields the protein CASSYKGDNSPLHF.

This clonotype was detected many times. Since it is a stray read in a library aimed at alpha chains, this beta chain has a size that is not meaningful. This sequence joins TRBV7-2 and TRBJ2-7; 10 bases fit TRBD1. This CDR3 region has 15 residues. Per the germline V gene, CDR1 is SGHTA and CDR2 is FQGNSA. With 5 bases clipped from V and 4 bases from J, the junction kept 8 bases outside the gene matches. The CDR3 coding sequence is TGTGCCAGCAGCGCCCGGACAGGGGGACCATACGAGCAGTACTTC. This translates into CASSARTGGPYEQYF.

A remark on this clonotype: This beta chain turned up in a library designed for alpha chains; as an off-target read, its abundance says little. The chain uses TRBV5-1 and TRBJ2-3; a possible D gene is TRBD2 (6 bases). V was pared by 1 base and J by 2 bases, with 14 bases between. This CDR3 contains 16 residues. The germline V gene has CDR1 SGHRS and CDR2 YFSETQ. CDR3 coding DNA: TGCGCCAGCAGCTTGCTCGCGGGGAAGAACACAGATACGCAGTATTTT. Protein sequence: CASSLLAGKNTDTQYF.

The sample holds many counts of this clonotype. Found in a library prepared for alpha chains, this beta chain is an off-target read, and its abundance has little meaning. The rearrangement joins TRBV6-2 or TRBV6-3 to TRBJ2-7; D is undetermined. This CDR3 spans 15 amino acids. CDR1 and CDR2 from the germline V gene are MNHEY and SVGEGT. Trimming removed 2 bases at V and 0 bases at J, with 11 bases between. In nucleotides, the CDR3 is TGTGCCAGCAGTTACCCCCTGGCAAGCTCCTACGAGCAGTACTTC. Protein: CASSYPLASSYEQYF.

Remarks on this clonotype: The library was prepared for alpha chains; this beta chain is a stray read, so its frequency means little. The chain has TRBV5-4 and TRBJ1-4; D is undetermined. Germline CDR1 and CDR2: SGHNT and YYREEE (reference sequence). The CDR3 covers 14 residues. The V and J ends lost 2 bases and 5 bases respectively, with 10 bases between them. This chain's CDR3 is CASSLNTENEKLFF. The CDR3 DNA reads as TGTGCCAGCAGCTTAAACACGGAGAATGAAAAACTGTTTTTT.

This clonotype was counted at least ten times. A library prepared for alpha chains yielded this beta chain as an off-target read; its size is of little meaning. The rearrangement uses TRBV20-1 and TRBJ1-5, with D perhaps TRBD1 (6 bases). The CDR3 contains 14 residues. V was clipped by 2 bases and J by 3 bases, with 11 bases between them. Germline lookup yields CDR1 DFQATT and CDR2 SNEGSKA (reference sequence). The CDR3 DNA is TGCAGTGCTAGAAACAGGGCTCTCAATCAGCCCCAGCATTTT. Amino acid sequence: CSARNRALNQPQHF.

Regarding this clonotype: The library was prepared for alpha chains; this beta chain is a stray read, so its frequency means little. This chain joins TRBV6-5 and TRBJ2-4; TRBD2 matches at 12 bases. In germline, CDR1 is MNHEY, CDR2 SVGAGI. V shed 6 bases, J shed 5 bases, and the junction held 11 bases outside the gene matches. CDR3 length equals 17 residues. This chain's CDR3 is CASSPRLAGETENIQYF. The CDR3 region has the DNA TGTGCCAGCAGCCCCCGACTAGCGGGAGAAACCGAAAACATTCAGTACTTC.

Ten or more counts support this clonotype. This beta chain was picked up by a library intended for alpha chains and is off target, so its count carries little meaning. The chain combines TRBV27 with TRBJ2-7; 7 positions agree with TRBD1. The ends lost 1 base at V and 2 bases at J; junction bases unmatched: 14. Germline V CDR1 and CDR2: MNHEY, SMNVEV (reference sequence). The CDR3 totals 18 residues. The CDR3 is CASSLYPPRQGLTYEQYF. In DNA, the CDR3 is TGTGCCAGCAGTTTATATCCCCCACGACAGGGATTGACCTACGAGCAGTACTTC.

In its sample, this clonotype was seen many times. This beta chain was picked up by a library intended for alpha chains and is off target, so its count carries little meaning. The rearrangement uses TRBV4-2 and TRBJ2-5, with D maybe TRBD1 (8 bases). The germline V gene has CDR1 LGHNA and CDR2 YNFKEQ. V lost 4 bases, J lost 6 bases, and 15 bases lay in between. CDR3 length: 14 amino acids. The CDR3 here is CASSPTGGAQTQYF. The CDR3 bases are TGTGCCAGCAGCCCTACAGGGGGGGCGCAGACCCAGTACTTC.

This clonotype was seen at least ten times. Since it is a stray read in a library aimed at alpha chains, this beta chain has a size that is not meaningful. For the CDR3, the DNA is TGTGCCAGCAGTTCGACAGGGTTTGGGACTGAAGCTTTCTTT. Translated, it gives CASSSTGFGTEAFF. This chain joins TRBV7-9 and TRBJ1-1; TRBD1 aligns across 7 bases. The CDR3 extends over 14 amino acids. The V and J ends lost 6 bases and 5 bases, in that order; junction bases with no gene match: 9. The germline gives CDR1 SEHNR, CDR2 FQNEAQ (reference sequence).

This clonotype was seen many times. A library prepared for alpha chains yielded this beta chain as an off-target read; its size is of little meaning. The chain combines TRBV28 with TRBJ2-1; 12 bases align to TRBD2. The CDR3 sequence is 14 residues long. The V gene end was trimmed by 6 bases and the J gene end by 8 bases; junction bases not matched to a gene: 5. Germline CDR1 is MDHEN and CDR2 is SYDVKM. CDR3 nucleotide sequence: TGTGCCAGCAGGGGACTAGCGGGTCACGATGAGCAGTTCTTC. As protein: CASRGLAGHDEQFF.

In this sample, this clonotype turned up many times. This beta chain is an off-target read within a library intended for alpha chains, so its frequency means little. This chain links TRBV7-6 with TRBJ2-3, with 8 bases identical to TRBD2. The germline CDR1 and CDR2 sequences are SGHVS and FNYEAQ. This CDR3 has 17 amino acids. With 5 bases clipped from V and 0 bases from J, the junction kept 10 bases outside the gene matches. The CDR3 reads CASSPLRAGGSTDTQYF. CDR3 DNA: TGTGCCAGCAGCCCTCTCCGGGCGGGGGGAAGCACAGATACGCAGTATTTT.

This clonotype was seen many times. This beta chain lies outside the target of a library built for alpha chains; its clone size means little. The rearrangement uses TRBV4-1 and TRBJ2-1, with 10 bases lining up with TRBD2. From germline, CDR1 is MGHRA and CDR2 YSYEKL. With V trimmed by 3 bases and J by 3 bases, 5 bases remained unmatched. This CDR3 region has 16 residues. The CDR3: CASSQLAGVIYNEQFF. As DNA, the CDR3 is TGCGCCAGCAGCCAGCTAGCGGGGGTTATCTACAATGAGCAGTTCTTC.

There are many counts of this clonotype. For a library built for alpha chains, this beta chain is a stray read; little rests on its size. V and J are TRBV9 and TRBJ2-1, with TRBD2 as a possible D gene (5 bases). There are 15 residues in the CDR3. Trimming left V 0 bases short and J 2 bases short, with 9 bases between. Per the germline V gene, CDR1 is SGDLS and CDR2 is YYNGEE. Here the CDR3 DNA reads TGTGCCAGCAGCGTAGAGGACTTTGCCTACAATGAGCAGTTCTTC. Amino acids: CASSVEDFAYNEQFF.

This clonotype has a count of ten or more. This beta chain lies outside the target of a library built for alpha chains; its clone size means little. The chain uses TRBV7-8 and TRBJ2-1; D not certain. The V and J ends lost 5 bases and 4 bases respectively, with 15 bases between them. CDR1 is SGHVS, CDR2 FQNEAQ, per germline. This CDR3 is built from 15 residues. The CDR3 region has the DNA TGTGCCAGCAGCACCGGCAGGTCTCGTTACAATGAGCAGTTCTTC. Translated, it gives CASSTGRSRYNEQFF.